Reported below is one T cell receptor beta chain. The antigen is unknown. The data were obtained in a study of shared clonotypes between healthy human individuals. The wider study: The study used three CD4 naive, three CD4 memory, two CD8 naive and one CD8 memory plate per donor. Overall study findings and caveats: A generally larger estimated richness was seen in naive subsets than in memory subsets.

A split of CD4+ cells into CD45RA+ naive and CD45RA-negative memory subsets was performed. This CDR3 is built from 14 residues. CDR1 is SEHNR, CDR2 FQNEAQ, per germline (reference sequence). Trimming at V came to 5 bases and at J to 6 bases, leaving 7 bases not matched to a gene. At a deep level, the assay was run. Method: immunoSEQ multiplex PCR; TCRdb's copy keeps in-frame clones and lacks some. This sample has about 1 million clones; around 74% occur once, and the top ten carry approximately 1.5%. The sample taken for sequencing was memory CD4+ T cells sorted from blood. The subset denotes: CD45RA-negative fraction. This clonotype was sampled from a man younger than 35 in good health. The rearrangement uses TRBV7-9 and TRBJ1-5; 7 bases map to TRBD1. DNA of the CDR3: TGTGCCAGCAGCCAGGGGGGGCAAGGTCAGCCCCAGCATTTT. This encodes CASSQGGQGQPQHF.